Below are 2 T cell receptor beta chains sequenced from a single sample in a study of human T cells and chemical hapten exposure. The sample's time point: patch test 1, 2 weeks after DPC sensitization. Noted treatment: therapeutic diphenylcyclopropenone sensitization with weekly scalp DPC. One entry per CDR3 protein results from TCRdb running MiXCR on the RACE reads. The sample contains about 120,000 distinct CDR3 sequences, 9.5% to 13% of which appear only once. Here the sequenced sample was whole blood, taken in connection with sensitization to the hapten diphenylcyclopropenone (DPC). These TCRs come from a woman aged 50 to 65 with alopecia areata. Some clones in this sample may be carry-over from other donors' samples.

At least ten counts were recorded for this clonotype. The gene calls are TRBV7-8 and TRBJ1-1, with D hard to call. CDR1 SGHVS and CDR2 FQNEAQ come from the germline V gene. V lost 2 bases, J lost 0 bases, and 4 bases lay in between. This CDR3 comprises 13 residues. The CDR3 spells CASSLSLNTEAFF. The CDR3 DNA reads as TGTGCCAGCAGCTTATCGTTGAACACTGAAGCTTTCTTT.

This clonotype was detected many times. This chain uses TRBV28 with TRBJ1-2, with D uncertain. The ends were cut back, 1 base at V and 5 bases at J, with 14 bases in the middle. The V gene's germline CDR1 is MDHEN and CDR2 SYDVKM. The CDR3 extends over 15 amino acids. The CDR3 here is CASSLFTQWGYGYTF. CDR3 in DNA: TGTGCCAGCAGTTTATTTACCCAGTGGGGTTATGGCTACACCTTC.